The rows below give T cell receptor beta chains drawn from one sample of a study of OX40 agonist ivuxolimab in advanced cancers. The repertoire was sequenced with immunoSEQ multiplex PCR; TCRdb's copy has only in-frame clones and lacks some. The table has fewer than 120,000 clones, roughly nine tenths seen once. Sequencing used CD4+ or CD8+ T cells sorted from blood, obtained in a trial of the OX40 agonist ivuxolimab. These receptors came from an adult with an advanced solid tumor such as melanoma, head and neck, liver or kidney cancer. The CDR3 runs from the conserved cysteine through the conserved F or W. D genes are given only for firm matches. Size is omitted from some rows. Given values are once, few, many or a class for expanded clones.

J | V | size | D | length | DNA | CDR3
TRBJ1-1 | TRBV15 | . | TRBD1 | 14 | TGTGCCACCAGCAGAAACAGGGGGGGCACTGAAGCTTTCTTT | CATSRNRGGTEAFF
TRBJ1-2 | TRBV27 | . | . | 15 | TGTGCCAGCAGTTTAACCAGGGGCTCGAATTATGGCTACACCTTC | CASSLTRGSNYGYTF
TRBJ1-4 | TRBV19 | . | TRBD1 | 17 | TGTGCCAGTAGGGTGACAGGGAACATAGCAACTAATGAAAAACTGTTTTTT | CASRVTGNIATNEKLFF
TRBJ1-1 | TRBV4-1 | . | . | 15 | TGCGCCAGCAGCCTATTCCGGATGGGGGACACTGAAGCTTTCTTT | CASSLFRMGDTEAFF
TRBJ2-1 | TRBV2 | . | . | 17 | TGTGCCAGCAGTGAAGCTAAACAGGGAATCTCCTACAATGAGCAGTTCTTC | CASSEAKQGISYNEQFF
TRBJ2-5 | TRBV30 | . | TRBD1 | 13 | TGTGCCCGCGCTGGGACAGGACAAGAGACCCAGTACTTC | CARAGTGQETQYF
TRBJ1-2 | TRBV2 | . | . | 11 | TGTGCCAGCAGTTCGGGGCGAGGCTACACCTTC | CASSSGRGYTF
TRBJ1-2 | TRBV18 | . | . | 17 | TGTGCCAGCTCACCTCCAAGGAGTGGAAGAACGAACTATGGCTACACCTTC | CASSPPRSGRTNYGYTF
TRBJ2-7 | TRBV28 | . | TRBD2 | 16 | TGTGCCAGCAGTTTAGGGTTAGCGGGCCCTTCCTACGAGCAGTACTTC | CASSLGLAGPSYEQYF
TRBJ1-1 | TRBV18 | . | TRBD1 | 16 | TGTGCCAGCTCACCACTATTTCAGGGGGCAGATACTGAAGCTTTCTTT | CASSPLFQGADTEAFF
TRBJ2-3 | TRBV5-4 | . | TRBD2 | 15 | TGTGCCAGCAGCAAAGCGGGGGAGTTCACAGATACGCAGTATTTT | CASSKAGEFTDTQYF
TRBJ2-3 | TRBV2 | . | . | 14 | TGTGCCAGCAGTGAAAGCGAAAGCACAGATACGCAGTATTTT | CASSESESTDTQYF
TRBJ2-1 | TRBV15 | . | TRBD2 | 14 | TGTGCCACCAGCAGAGATGTAAAAGCGGGGATGCAGTTCTTC | CATSRDVKAGMQFF
TRBJ1-5 | TRBV10-3 | . | . | 13 | TGTGCCATCGGCAGGGAAAGCAATCAGCCCCAGCATTTT | CAIGRESNQPQHF
TRBJ2-7 | TRBV20-1 | . | . | 11 | TGCAGTGCCCCCAGGACCGGCGAGCAGTACTTC | CSAPRTGEQYF
TRBJ2-2 | TRBV6-6 | . | . | 15 | TGTGCCAGCAGTTATACAGGGAGCAACACCGGGGAGCTGTTTTTT | CASSYTGSNTGELFF
TRBJ1-5 | TRBV18 | . | . | 15 | TGTGCCAGCTCACCACCGTCCGGGAGCAATCAGCCCCAGCATTTT | CASSPPSGSNQPQHF
TRBJ1-1 | TRBV6-5 | . | . | 14 | TGTGCCAGCAGTACGGAGACGGCGAACACTGAAGCTTTCTTT | CASSTETANTEAFF
TRBJ2-1 | TRBV5-1 | . | . | 14 | TGCGCCAGCAGCTTCGGAGGGGACTACAATGAGCAGTTCTTC | CASSFGGDYNEQFF
TRBJ2-3 | TRBV7-9 | . | . | 15 | TGTGCCAGCAGCCCCTTTGGGACGACCGGGGATACGCAGTATTTT | CASSPFGTTGDTQYF
TRBJ1-1 | TRBV5-1 | . | . | 16 | TGCGCCAGCAGCTCATTAACCGGGCCCCGGGCGGCTGAAGCTTTCTTT | CASSSLTGPRAAEAFF
TRBJ1-1 | TRBV6-4 | . | . | 13 | TGTGCCAGCAGTAAATATGGGAACACTGAAGCTTTCTTT | CASSKYGNTEAFF
TRBJ1-1 | TRBV5-5 | . | . | 15 | TGTGCCAGCAGCTTGGGACCCGGGTTGAACACTGAAGCTTTCTTT | CASSLGPGLNTEAFF
TRBJ1-5 | TRBV27 | . | . | 14 | TGTGCCAGCAACTCCTTTGGGGGGCATCAGCCCCAGCATTTT | CASNSFGGHQPQHF
TRBJ2-1 | TRBV18 | . | . | 14 | TGTGCCAGCTCACCAACAGGGGCGGAGGGTGAGCAGTTCTTC | CASSPTGAEGEQFF
TRBJ1-5 | TRBV6-5 | few | TRBD1 | 13 | TGTGCCAGCAGCCGTACAGGGGATCAGCCCCAGCATTTT | CASSRTGDQPQHF
TRBJ2-7 | TRBV5-4 | few | TRBD1 | 14 | TGTGCCAGCAGCAAGGACAGGGAGAGCTACGAGCAGTACTTC | CASSKDRESYEQYF
TRBJ2-3 | TRBV5-1 | . | TRBD2 | 14 | TGCGCCAGCAGCTTCGGGGGGGCCTCAGATACGCAGTATTTT | CASSFGGASDTQYF
TRBJ1-4 | TRBV15 | . | . | 15 | TGTGCCACCAGCAGAACTGGACAGATCAATGAAAAACTGTTTTTT | CATSRTGQINEKLFF
TRBJ1-2 | TRBV19 | few | TRBD1 | 14 | TGTGCCAGTAGTCCGGGACAGGGGCTATTAGGCTACACCTTC | CASSPGQGLLGYTF
TRBJ1-4 | TRBV30 | once | . | 15 | TGTGCCTGGAGTGACCAGGGTGCCACTAATGAAAAACTGTTTTTT | CAWSDQGATNEKLFF
TRBJ2-7 | TRBV7-2 | . | TRBD2 | 15 | TGTGCCAGCAGCTTAACGGGACTAAACCTCTACGAGCAGTACTTC | CASSLTGLNLYEQYF
TRBJ2-7 | TRBV9 | . | . | 16 | TGTGCCAGCAGCCCCCGAGGTATGCCCAAAGTCGGCGAGCAGTACTTC | CASSPRGMPKVGEQYF
TRBJ1-5 | TRBV18 | . | TRBD1 | 15 | TGTGCCAGCTCACCAGAACAGGGGAATATTCAGCCCCAGCATTTT | CASSPEQGNIQPQHF
TRBJ1-2 | TRBV6-1 | . | . | 14 | TGTGCCACCTCGGATCGTGGACTAGGAGAAGGCTACACCTTC | CATSDRGLGEGYTF
TRBJ1-2 | TRBV5-6 | . | . | 14 | TGTGCCAGCAGCAATGTACAGGGACCTTATGGCTACACCTTC | CASSNVQGPYGYTF
TRBJ1-1 | TRBV7-2 | once | . | 13 | TGTGCCAGCAGCTTAGCAGGGGTATCTGAAGCTTTCTTT | CASSLAGVSEAFF
TRBJ1-1 | TRBV7-2 | . | TRBD1 | 16 | TGTGCCAGCAGCTCTACCAGGGGGCGCGAAAACACTGAAGCTTTCTTT | CASSSTRGRENTEAFF
TRBJ1-2 | TRBV19 | . | . | 14 | TGTGCCAGTAGTGTCCCGGGAAAAGGCGGAGGCTACACCTTC | CASSVPGKGGGYTF
TRBJ2-1 | TRBV20-1 | . | . | 11 | TGCAGTGCTCGCCGGAGCAATGAGCAGTTCTTC | CSARRSNEQFF
TRBJ1-6 | TRBV9 | . | TRBD1 | 15 | TGTGCCAGCAGCACCCGGACAGGGGGGGATTCACCCCTCCACTTT | CASSTRTGGDSPLHF
TRBJ1-1 | TRBV11-2 | . | TRBD1 | 17 | TGTGCCAGCAGCTTAGCAGGTGAATCTTACAGGGGCACTGAAGCTTTCTTT | CASSLAGESYRGTEAFF
TRBJ2-7 | TRBV29-1 | . | TRBD2 | 13 | TGCAGCGTTCAAGGACTAGCGGGAAACGAGCAGTACTTC | CSVQGLAGNEQYF
TRBJ2-2 | TRBV30 | . | . | 14 | TGTGCCTGGAGTAGGGACCGAGGCACCGGGGAGCTGTTTTTT | CAWSRDRGTGELFF
TRBJ1-1 | TRBV18 | . | . | 15 | TGTGCCAGCTCACCGGGAGGAGCACCGAACACTGAAGCTTTCTTT | CASSPGGAPNTEAFF
TRBJ1-1 | TRBV30 | . | . | 11 | TGTGCCTGGGGGGGGTACACTGAAGCTTTCTTT | CAWGGYTEAFF
TRBJ2-2 | TRBV6-6 | . | . | 15 | TGTGCCAGCAGTTTAGTAAATGGGGACACCGGGGAGCTGTTTTTT | CASSLVNGDTGELFF
TRBJ2-3 | TRBV19 | . | . | 11 | TGTGCCAGTAGGGGGGCAGATACGCAGTATTTT | CASRGADTQYF
TRBJ2-7 | TRBV27 | . | . | 16 | TGTGCCAGCAGGCCCCTAGGGGGAAGGGGCCCGAACGAGCAGTACTTC | CASRPLGGRGPNEQYF
TRBJ2-1 | TRBV7-3 | . | . | 13 | TGTGCCAGCAGCCTCAGCTCCTACAATGAGCAGTTCTTC | CASSLSSYNEQFF